Listed below are T cell receptor beta chains from one sample, sequenced in a study of identical twins. One entry per CDR3 protein, called by TCRdb with MiXCR from the 5' RACE reads. The sample includes a few hundred thousand distinct CDR3 sequences, approximately 10% of them seen just once. These data are also associated with another study on yellow fever vaccine responses in identical twins.

Sequencing was done on a sample of PBMCs. The receptors originated from a woman between 18 and 29 years old in good health. Each CDR3 is given with its conserved first and last residue.

v_call: TRBV5-1
j_call: TRBJ1-5
cdr3_length: 14
cdr3_aa: CASSHGQGGQPQHF

v_call: TRBV11-2
j_call: TRBJ2-7
cdr3_length: 14
cdr3_aa: CASSFGHGGYEQYF

v_call: TRBV19
j_call: TRBJ1-5
cdr3_length: 13
cdr3_aa: CASSILSAQPQHF

v_call: TRBV12-3/TRBV12-4
j_call: TRBJ2-2
cdr3_length: 14
cdr3_aa: CASTGRVNTGELFF

v_call: TRBV28
j_call: TRBJ1-6
cdr3_length: 15
cdr3_aa: CASSHEPSYNSPLHF

v_call: TRBV5-5
j_call: TRBJ2-3
cdr3_length: 17
cdr3_aa: CASSLEAGGMNTDTQYF

v_call: TRBV5-3
j_call: TRBJ2-5
cdr3_length: 13
cdr3_aa: CARSFGQKETQYF

v_call: TRBV20-1
j_call: TRBJ2-7
cdr3_length: 19
cdr3_aa: CSARDLASGVSGTHYEQYF

v_call: TRBV29-1
j_call: TRBJ2-1
cdr3_length: 13
cdr3_aa: CSVALAGGHEQFF

v_call: TRBV6-5
j_call: TRBJ2-3
cdr3_length: 16
cdr3_aa: CASSYSLAGGGNTQYF

v_call: TRBV20-1
j_call: TRBJ2-5
cdr3_length: 14
cdr3_aa: CSALAGGMRETQYF

v_call: TRBV12-3/TRBV12-4
j_call: TRBJ2-5
cdr3_length: 13
cdr3_aa: CASSFPGAETQYF

v_call: TRBV6-1
j_call: TRBJ2-1
cdr3_length: 15
cdr3_aa: CASSGDRGKYNEQFF

v_call: TRBV7-2
j_call: TRBJ2-4
cdr3_length: 11
cdr3_aa: CASSPLDIQYF

v_call: TRBV18
j_call: TRBJ2-5
cdr3_length: 15
cdr3_aa: CASSPGTGGRETQYF

v_call: TRBV5-1
j_call: TRBJ2-3
cdr3_length: 16
cdr3_aa: CTSSFGREYVIDTQYF

v_call: TRBV4-3
j_call: TRBJ1-2
cdr3_length: 16
cdr3_aa: CASSPEMDRGFYGYTF

v_call: TRBV12-3/TRBV12-4
j_call: TRBJ2-1
cdr3_length: 16
cdr3_aa: CASTLGVAGGGNEQFF

v_call: TRBV6-2/TRBV6-3
j_call: TRBJ2-7
cdr3_length: 21
cdr3_aa: CASSPLSTSGGSSPPSYEQYF

v_call: TRBV19
j_call: TRBJ2-1
cdr3_length: 17
cdr3_aa: CASSISAGGSSYNEQFF

v_call: TRBV11-2
j_call: TRBJ2-5
cdr3_length: 15
cdr3_aa: CASSPGLANQETQYF

v_call: TRBV24-1
j_call: TRBJ2-3
cdr3_length: 16
cdr3_aa: CATSFDLPYRTDTQYF

v_call: TRBV12-3/TRBV12-4
j_call: TRBJ1-2
cdr3_length: 12
cdr3_aa: CASAGTGNSYTF

v_call: TRBV19
j_call: TRBJ2-1
cdr3_length: 14
cdr3_aa: CASSVGLVGYEQFF

v_call: TRBV7-9
j_call: TRBJ2-7
cdr3_length: 17
cdr3_aa: CASSFPGQGLASGEQYF

v_call: TRBV7-9
j_call: TRBJ1-2
cdr3_length: 12
cdr3_aa: CASSESSFGYTF

v_call: TRBV20-1
j_call: TRBJ2-1
cdr3_length: 15
cdr3_aa: CSAKASSGAYNEQFF

v_call: TRBV5-1
j_call: TRBJ2-1
cdr3_length: 15
cdr3_aa: CASSRDGGSADEQFF

v_call: TRBV6-5
j_call: TRBJ2-7
cdr3_length: 13
cdr3_aa: CASSYRTTYEQYF

v_call: TRBV7-9
j_call: TRBJ2-7
cdr3_length: 10
cdr3_aa: CASSPLPQYF

v_call: TRBV20-1
j_call: TRBJ2-1
cdr3_length: 18
cdr3_aa: CSARAGGGASGSFDEQFF

v_call: TRBV27
j_call: TRBJ2-2
cdr3_length: 14
cdr3_aa: CASSYFGTEGELFF

v_call: TRBV4-3
j_call: TRBJ2-3
cdr3_length: 18
cdr3_aa: CASSQDYPAGLITDTQYF

v_call: TRBV5-1
j_call: TRBJ2-7
cdr3_length: 14
cdr3_aa: CASSLDGTNYEQYF

v_call: TRBV9
j_call: TRBJ2-7
cdr3_length: 15
cdr3_aa: CASSVGGGAANEQYF

v_call: TRBV6-5
j_call: TRBJ1-1
cdr3_length: 15
cdr3_aa: CASSYERRGLTEAFF

v_call: TRBV7-8
j_call: TRBJ1-5
cdr3_length: 16
cdr3_aa: CASSVGGSGGNQPQHF

v_call: TRBV5-1
j_call: TRBJ2-7
cdr3_length: 14
cdr3_aa: CASSLTPGQSEQYF

v_call: TRBV20-1
j_call: TRBJ2-3
cdr3_length: 15
cdr3_aa: CSANGGRGSTDTQYF

v_call: TRBV4-2
j_call: TRBJ2-7
cdr3_length: 16
cdr3_aa: CASSHGPGGELGEQYF

v_call: TRBV5-1
j_call: TRBJ2-7
cdr3_length: 12
cdr3_aa: CASSLDTYEQYF

v_call: TRBV4-1
j_call: TRBJ2-1
cdr3_length: 16
cdr3_aa: CASSQVAGTSYNEQFF

v_call: TRBV5-1
j_call: TRBJ2-1
cdr3_length: 15
cdr3_aa: CASSWGAGVYNEQFF

v_call: TRBV5-1
j_call: TRBJ1-1
cdr3_length: 16
cdr3_aa: CASTRALLGEGTEAFF